This is a list of T cell receptor beta chains from one sample in a study of blood T cells in healthy people across ages. MiXCR was run by TCRdb on the 5' RACE reads, yielding one entry per CDR3 protein. The table has 700,000 to 900,000 distinct CDR3 sequences, around 24% seen once; the top ten hold 2.5% to 3.5%. The same data also went into a second study, on T cells of mothers and their children.

Material: blood. The receptor set was obtained from a boy aged 5-17 years in good health. Each CDR3 is given with its conserved first and last residue. D genes are given only for firm matches. Part of the rows lack a size; the others show once, few, many or a class for expanded clones.

-	TRBJ2-7	TRBV27	few	CASSPPDGKGQYF	TGTGCCAGCAGTCCCCCTGACGGAAAAGGGCAGTACTTC
-	TRBJ1-5	TRBV20-1	-	CSARMGGGYSNQPQHF	TGCAGTGCTAGGATGGGTGGGGGTTATAGCAATCAGCCCCAGCATTTT
TRBD1	TRBJ1-1	TRBV29-1	few	CSVGDSMNTEAFF	TGCAGCGTTGGGGACAGCATGAACACTGAAGCTTTCTTT
TRBD2	TRBJ2-7	TRBV10-3	few	CAISETGIGAGREQYF	TGTGCCATCAGTGAGACGGGTATAGGGGCCGGGAGGGAGCAGTACTTC
TRBD2	TRBJ2-1	TRBV24-1	-	CATSDHSGGANNEQFF	TGTGCCACCAGTGACCATAGCGGGGGTGCGAACAATGAGCAGTTCTTC
TRBD1	TRBJ1-1	TRBV10-3	-	CAIKNRGDDTEAFF	TGTGCCATCAAGAACAGGGGGGACGACACTGAAGCTTTCTTT
TRBD1	TRBJ2-5	TRBV7-9	many	CASSLERDRGHTKQYF	TGTGCCAGCAGCTTAGAAAGGGACAGGGGGCATACCAAGCAGTACTTC
-	TRBJ1-1	TRBV7-6	few	CASSLWGRTPNTEAFF	TGTGCCAGCAGCTTGTGGGGAAGGACACCGAACACTGAAGCTTTCTTT
-	TRBJ2-3	TRBV10-3	few	CAISAPDSPSTDTQYF	TGTGCCATCAGTGCCCCGGACTCACCGAGCACAGATACGCAGTATTTT
-	TRBJ2-5	TRBV5-5	-	CASSLESFGDQETQYF	TGTGCCAGCAGCTTGGAATCATTTGGGGACCAAGAGACCCAGTACTTC
-	TRBJ2-1	TRBV30	many	CAWSVRRGLEQFF	TGTGCCTGGAGTGTACGGCGGGGCCTTGAGCAGTTCTTC
-	TRBJ1-1	TRBV29-1	few	CSVRGVGTEAFF	TGCAGCGTTAGGGGGGTTGGGACTGAAGCTTTCTTT
-	TRBJ1-4	TRBV27	-	CASSTDARGDNEKLFF	TGTGCCAGCAGTACCGACGCGAGGGGGGATAATGAAAAACTGTTTTTT
-	TRBJ1-6	TRBV5-1	few	CASSRATGTNSPLHF	TGCGCCAGCAGCCGTGCTACAGGGACGAATTCACCCCTCCACTTT
TRBD2	TRBJ2-5	TRBV20-1	few	CSAALASGETQYF	TGCAGTGCCGCCCTTGCTAGCGGGGAGACCCAGTACTTC
-	TRBJ2-7	TRBV28	few	CASMHASDSYEQYF	TGTGCCAGCATGCACGCCAGCGACTCCTACGAGCAGTACTTC
-	TRBJ2-3	TRBV2	-	CASSGGGVGTTDTQYF	TGTGCCAGCAGTGGGGGCGGGGTCGGCACCACAGATACGCAGTATTTT
-	TRBJ2-7	TRBV13	-	CASNSISGAYEQYF	TGTGCCAGCAACTCTATTTCGGGGGCCTACGAGCAGTACTTC
-	TRBJ1-3	TRBV9	-	CASSVDPGSSGNTIYF	TGTGCCAGCAGCGTAGATCCGGGGAGCTCTGGAAACACCATATATTTT
-	TRBJ1-3	TRBV20-1	few	CSAQNVAGIGNTIYF	TGCAGTGCTCAAAACGTGGCGGGCATTGGGAACACCATATATTTT
TRBD1	TRBJ2-5	TRBV5-1	-	CASSGGDRPILQETQYF	TGCGCCAGCAGCGGTGGGGACAGGCCGATCCTCCAAGAGACCCAGTACTTC
-	TRBJ1-6	TRBV6-6	many	CASSYSNEGDNSPLHF	TGTGCCAGCAGTTACTCGAACGAGGGTGATAATTCACCCCTCCACTTT
TRBD1	TRBJ2-1	TRBV6-5	few	CASSFDGQGRNEQFF	TGTGCCAGCAGTTTCGACGGACAGGGGCGCAATGAGCAGTTCTTC
-	TRBJ1-2	TRBV30	-	CAWSRDYGYTF	TGTGCCTGGAGTCGGGACTATGGCTACACCTTC
TRBD2	TRBJ2-3	TRBV25-1	few	CASSELAGGIQDTQYF	TGTGCCAGCAGTGAATTAGCGGGGGGGATTCAAGATACGCAGTATTTT
-	TRBJ1-1	TRBV29-1	-	CSVDGGTNTEAFF	TGCAGCGTTGACGGGGGGACGAACACTGAAGCTTTCTTT
-	TRBJ2-5	TRBV7-8	few	CVSSVWGGSETQYF	TGTGTCAGCAGCGTCTGGGGGGGCTCAGAGACCCAGTACTTC
-	TRBJ1-4	TRBV6-2/TRBV6-3	-	CASSGHLNEKLFF	TGTGCCAGCTCGGGACACCTTAATGAAAAACTGTTTTTT
-	TRBJ2-4	TRBV27	few	CASSLQTAKNIQYF	TGTGCCAGCAGCCTTCAGACGGCCAAAAACATTCAGTACTTC
TRBD1	TRBJ1-2	TRBV3-1	few	CASSPTGPRHIYGYTF	TGTGCCAGCAGCCCGACAGGGCCCCGGCACATCTATGGCTACACCTTC
TRBD2	TRBJ2-5	TRBV20-1	-	CSAVAGGWEETQYF	TGCAGTGCTGTAGCGGGGGGGTGGGAAGAGACCCAGTACTTC
TRBD2	TRBJ2-5	TRBV29-1	few	CSVAYRTSGGEETQYF	TGCAGCGTTGCCTATCGGACTAGCGGGGGGGAAGAGACCCAGTACTTC
-	TRBJ2-7	TRBV7-2	-	CASSLGGIIQSYEQYF	TGTGCCAGCAGCTTAGGCGGGATTATCCAATCCTACGAGCAGTACTTC
-	TRBJ1-1	TRBV5-1	-	CASSLEGGRSTNTEAFF	TGTGCCAGCAGCTTGGAGGGGGGCAGATCAACGAACACTGAAGCTTTCTTT
TRBD1	TRBJ2-7	TRBV6-5	-	CASSYTGVDEQYF	TGTGCCAGCAGTTACACAGGGGTAGACGAGCAGTACTTC
-	TRBJ1-1	TRBV5-1	few	CASSSSKEAEAFF	TGCGCCAGCAGCTCTTCAAAAGAGGCTGAAGCTTTCTTT
-	TRBJ2-3	TRBV7-9	-	CASSSYEDTQYF	TGTGCCAGCAGCTCGTATGAAGATACGCAGTATTTT
-	TRBJ2-2	TRBV20-1	-	CSAHDISIRNTGELFF	TGCAGTGCTCATGACATCAGCATTAGGAACACCGGGGAGCTGTTTTTT
-	TRBJ2-7	TRBV12-3/TRBV12-4	-	CASVSPWGKIDEQYF	TGTGCCAGCGTTTCGCCGTGGGGGAAGATTGACGAGCAGTACTTC
-	TRBJ2-2	TRBV18	few	CASSSGRGNTGELFF	TGTGCCAGCTCATCGGGGCGGGGGAACACCGGGGAGCTGTTTTTT
-	TRBJ1-6	TRBV20-1	many	CRWGDSPLHF	TGCAGGTGGGGGGATTCACCCCTCCACTTT
-	TRBJ1-1	TRBV29-1	-	CSASYRKDTEAFF	TGCAGCGCGAGCTATAGGAAGGACACTGAAGCTTTCTTT
-	TRBJ2-7	TRBV4-2	-	CASSHHYRSGVYEQYF	TGTGCCAGCAGCCACCATTACCGATCTGGGGTCTACGAGCAGTACTTC
-	TRBJ2-7	TRBV2	-	CASSGGSRGVYEQYF	TGTGCCAGCAGTGGGGGTAGTAGAGGGGTCTACGAGCAGTACTTC
-	TRBJ2-6	TRBV6-2/TRBV6-3	many	CASSYSGANVLTF	TGTGCCAGCAGTTACTCTGGGGCCAACGTCCTGACTTTC
TRBD2	TRBJ2-5	TRBV4-2	-	CASSPLAGAQETQYF	TGTGCCAGCAGCCCATTAGCGGGGGCCCAAGAGACCCAGTACTTC
TRBD2	TRBJ2-3	TRBV20-1	few	CSASDGGADTQYF	TGCAGTGCTAGCGACGGGGGGGCAGATACGCAGTATTTT
-	TRBJ1-1	TRBV6-1	-	CASKVGGYMNTEAFF	TGTGCCAGCAAAGTCGGGGGGTATATGAACACTGAAGCTTTCTTT
-	TRBJ2-5	TRBV5-7	-	CASSPQRGRETQYF	TGTGCCAGCAGCCCCCAGAGGGGCAGGGAGACCCAGTACTTC
TRBD2	TRBJ2-1	TRBV5-1	-	CASSFERGAYNEQFF	TGCGCCAGCAGCTTCGAGCGGGGGGCCTACAATGAGCAGTTCTTC
-	TRBJ2-3	TRBV7-7	-	CASSADRTDTQYF	TGTGCCAGCAGCGCCGATAGGACAGATACGCAGTATTTT
-	TRBJ2-7	TRBV27	few	CASSKRVWNEQYF	TGTGCCAGCAGTAAAAGGGTTTGGAACGAGCAGTACTTT
-	TRBJ2-3	TRBV7-9	few	CASSFAAVTMVNTQYF	TGTGCCAGCAGCTTCGCCGCGGTCACTATGGTGAATACGCAGTATTTT